These 14 T cell receptor beta chains were sequenced from one sample in a study of T cells in Graves' hyperthyroidism and ophthalmopathy. The CDR3 regions of TCR beta were amplified from RNA transcripts. The HTBI primer set was used in a first-round RT-PCR of the TCR CDR3. MiXCR, run by TCRdb on the multiplex PCR reads, gives a single entry per CDR3 protein. The table lists about 400,000 distinct CDR3 sequences, 14% to 15% of them singletons, with approximately 32% in the top ten. Input material: blood. These receptors were obtained from a woman aged 25 to 39 with Graves' hyperthyroidism.

This clonotype was detected only a few times. The chain uses TRBV7-9 and TRBJ2-5; weak D call: TRBD2 (5 bases). This CDR3 has 22 residues. Germline V gives CDR1 SEHNR, CDR2 FQNEAQ (reference sequence). Trimming took 6 bases from V and 5 from J, leaving 40 bases between them. CDR3 amino acids: CASSSRLGIFSTDSRTGETQYF. For the CDR3, the DNA is TGTGCCAGCAGTTCCCGCTTAGGCATATTTAGCACGGACTCAAGAACTGGGGAGACCCAGTACTTC.

This clonotype was detected many times. V usage is TRBV2 and J usage is TRBJ2-3; 11 nucleotides match TRBD2. This CDR3 spans 17 amino acids. With V trimmed by 5 bases and J by 0 bases, 7 bases remained unmatched. In germline, CDR1 is SNHLY, CDR2 FYNNEI. CDR3 sequence reads: CASSPGLAASSTDTQYF. DNA of the CDR3: TGTGCCAGCAGTCCGGGACTAGCGGCGTCTAGCACAGATACGCAGTATTTT.

This clonotype was seen more than once but under ten times. This chain uses TRBV6-6 with TRBJ1-5; tentatively, D is TRBD1 (5 bases). The ends were cut back, 0 bases at V and 1 base at J, with 16 bases in the middle. Germline V lookup: CDR1 MNHNY, CDR2 SVGAGI (reference sequence). CDR3 length: 18 residues. The CDR3 region has the DNA TGTGCCAGCAGTTACTCGTCTAGGGGCCGGTGGAGCAATCAGCCCCAGCATTTT. Amino acid sequence: CASSYSSRGRWSNQPQHF.

There are many counts of this clonotype. The chain couples TRBV27 to TRBJ2-3; D gene ambiguous. The CDR3 is made up of 15 amino acids. Trimming stripped 5 bases from V and 0 bases from J, with 12 bases between. Germline V gene lookup returns CDR1 MNHEY and CDR2 SMNVEV (reference sequence). The CDR3 nucleotides read TGTGCCAGCAGTCCAGGTGGATTTAGCACAGATACGCAGTATTTT. It is translated as CASSPGGFSTDTQYF.

The chain joins TRBV19 to TRBJ1-4; D is perhaps TRBD1 (6 bases). V lost 10 bases, J lost 2 bases, and 14 bases lay in between. Germline loops: CDR1 LNHDA, CDR2 SQIVND (reference sequence). This CDR3 contains 14 residues. The CDR3 reads CATKPGGTNEKLFF. DNA for the CDR3: TGTGCCACCAAACCGGGGGGCACTAATGAAAAACTGTTTTTT.

This clonotype was picked up a small number of times. This sequence joins TRBV14 and TRBJ2-7; TRBD2 might be the D (5 bases). The CDR3 runs to 13 residues. V was shortened by 4 bases and J by 6 bases, with 13 bases between the two germline ends. Germline V CDR1 and CDR2: SGHDN, FVKESK. The CDR3 sequence is CASSPANGGEQYF. DNA of the CDR3: TGTGCCAGCAGCCCCGCCAACGGAGGCGAGCAGTACTTC.

Note on this clonotype: An end of the junction differs from the germline gene, which may be a read error. The chain uses TRBV24-1 and TRBJ2-3, with 7 bases identical to TRBD1. The CDR3 is made up of 13 amino acids. Germline assignment: CDR1 KGHDR and CDR2 SFDVKD. The CDR3 nucleotides are TGTGCCACCTCCGATACAGGGACAGATACGCGGTATTTT. This encodes CATSDTGTDTRYF.

This clonotype appeared a few times. CDR3 residues: CSARRGSAYGYTF. Written as DNA, the CDR3 is TGCAGTGCTAGGCGGGGGAGCGCCTATGGCTACACCTTC. V and J are TRBV20-1 and TRBJ1-2; TRBD1 might be the D (5 bases). The ends were cut back, 3 bases at V and 4 bases at J, with 12 bases in the middle. Germline CDR1 is DFQATT and CDR2 is SNEGSKA (reference sequence). The CDR3 totals 13 residues.

A note on this clonotype: This likely comes from a read error, as the CDR3 has no conserved phenylalanine or tryptophan at its end. V gene TRBV2 combines with J gene TRBJ2-1; D might be TRBD1 or TRBD2, each matching 6 bases. Germline CDR1 SNHLY, CDR2 FYNNEI. This CDR3 is 14 amino acids long. Deletions cut 7 bases from V and 0 bases from J, with 10 bases between. The CDR3 spells CASMGGSSYNEQFL. CDR3 nucleotides: TGTGCCAGCATGGGGGGCAGCTCCTACAATGAGCAGTTCCTC.

This clonotype was counted many times. The rearrangement joins TRBV6-1 to TRBJ2-3; D possibly corresponds to TRBD2 (6 bases). The V end lost 5 bases, the J end lost 0 bases, and 12 bases lay between the germline ends. Per germline, CDR1 MNHNS and CDR2 SASEGT. This CDR3 has 15 amino acids. CDR3 DNA: TGTGCCAGCAGTAGACTACTAGCCAGCACAGATACGCAGTATTTT. As protein: CASSRLLASTDTQYF.

This clonotype showed up just a few times. The rearrangement joins TRBV5-1 to TRBJ2-6; the D is unclear. Trimming took 4 bases from V and 2 from J, leaving 10 bases between them. Germline-derived CDR1 and CDR2 are SGHRS and YFSETQ. The CDR3 covers 15 residues. The CDR3 here is CASSPQAPGANVLTF. The CDR3 nucleotides are TGCGCCAGCAGCCCTCAGGCCCCTGGGGCCAACGTCCTGACTTTC.

This clonotype was observed at least ten times. The chain employs TRBV30 and TRBJ2-3; TRBD2 matches 9 bases. Germline CDR1 and CDR2: GTSNPN and SVGIG (reference sequence). The CDR3 extends over 14 amino acids. V trimming: 1 base; J trimming: 4 bases; junction bases outside the gene matches: 3. In nucleotides, the CDR3 is TGTGCCTGGAGTGCGGGACTAGCCCCAGATACGCAGTATTTT. Protein product: CAWSAGLAPDTQYF.

This clonotype was seen more than once but under ten times. This sequence joins TRBV28 and TRBJ1-3; no definite D call. The germline V and J ends were trimmed by 6 bases and 1 base, with 16 bases remaining between them. The CDR3 runs to 16 residues. CDR1 is MDHEN, CDR2 SYDVKM, per germline. CDR3 amino acids: CASSQQWAISGNTIYF. The DNA of the CDR3 is TGTGCCAGCAGCCAACAGTGGGCGATTTCTGGAAACACCATATATTTT.

As regards this clonotype: A read error is possible here, since a much larger clone lies one base away. This sequence joins TRBV2 and TRBJ2-1, with D maybe TRBD2 (5 bases). Germline CDR1 and CDR2: SNHLY and FYNNEI. The CDR3 spans 15 residues. CDR3 protein: CASSERGSPYNDQFF. CDR3 sequence (DNA): TGTGCCAGCAGTGAACGGGGTTCACCCTACAATGATCAGTTCTTC.